A selection of T cell receptor beta chains follows, all from one sample in a study of T cell responses to AZD1222 COVID-19 vaccine. Assay used: immunoSEQ multiplex PCR; TCRdb lists only in-frame clones, some missing. The sample includes 75,000 to 100,000 clones, 75% to 90% of them seen just once. The sample consisted of peripheral blood, taken on day 0 of AZD1222 vaccination. The receptors were sampled from an adult in good health. Each CDR3 is given with its conserved first and last residue. Fields, in order: CDR3 protein, CDR3 DNA, V gene, J gene, D gene, clone size. A D gene is named only where the DNA matches it firmly. Size values are once, few and many counts, or a class for expanded clones, and some rows have none.

CASSLPSGRNEQYF	TGTGCCAGCAGCTTACCGAGCGGGAGGAATGAGCAGTACTTC	TRBV11-2	TRBJ2-7	TRBD2	NA
CASSFTGAVEKLFF	TGTGCCAGCAGTTTCACAGGGGCAGTTGAAAAACTGTTTTTT	TRBV6-5	TRBJ1-4	TRBD1	once
CASSLGGFQPQHF	TGTGCCAGCAGTTTAGGGGGATTTCAGCCCCAGCATTTT	TRBV12-3/TRBV12-4	TRBJ1-5	NA	NA
CSASERTYGYTF	TGCAGCGCTTCAGAAAGAACCTATGGCTACACCTTC	TRBV29-1	TRBJ1-2	NA	NA
CASSLGQGAGGYTF	TGTGCCAGCAGTCTGGGACAGGGGGCAGGTGGCTACACCTTC	TRBV6-2/TRBV6-3	TRBJ1-2	TRBD1	NA
CASSNSGRSSYEQYF	TGTGCCAGCTCAAACAGCGGGAGGAGCTCCTACGAGCAGTACTTC	TRBV18	TRBJ2-7	TRBD2	NA
CASSRVAGAYEQYF	TGTGCCAGCAGTCGCGTGGCCGGGGCCTACGAGCAGTACTTC	TRBV28	TRBJ2-7	NA	NA
CASSGGTGGYQETQYF	TGCGCCAGCAGCGGGGGGACAGGGGGCTACCAAGAGACCCAGTACTTC	TRBV5-1	TRBJ2-5	TRBD1	NA
CASSSTTYEQYF	TGTGCCAGCAGCTCTACAACCTACGAGCAGTACTTC	TRBV5-4	TRBJ2-7	NA	NA
CSVGTAMNTEAFF	TGCAGCGTTGGGACAGCTATGAACACTGAAGCTTTCTTT	TRBV29-1	TRBJ1-1	NA	NA
CASSLDPTYNEQFF	TGTGCCAGCAGCTTAGATCCGACCTACAATGAGCAGTTCTTC	TRBV11-2	TRBJ2-1	NA	NA
CASSVTGLSGELFF	TGTGCCAGCAGCGTTACAGGGCTTTCCGGGGAGCTGTTTTTT	TRBV5-6	TRBJ2-2	NA	NA
CASSLTGAGGYTF	TGTGCCAGCAGCTTAACAGGGGCGGGTGGCTACACCTTC	TRBV7-9	TRBJ1-2	TRBD1	once
CASSHGQVSSGANVLTF	TGTGCCAGCTCACACGGACAGGTGAGCTCTGGGGCCAACGTCCTGACTTTC	TRBV18	TRBJ2-6	TRBD1	few
CASSHSGASYNEQFF	TGTGCCAGCAGCCATTCAGGGGCGTCATACAATGAGCAGTTCTTC	TRBV28	TRBJ2-1	NA	NA
CASGRSGAYYGYTF	TGTGCCAGCGGGAGGAGCGGGGCGTACTATGGCTACACCTTC	TRBV7-9	TRBJ1-2	NA	few